These 3 T cell receptor beta chains were all obtained from the same sample, sequenced in a study of cytomegalovirus exposure and HLA in healthy donors (dated by TCRdb to about 2017). Library method: the immunoSEQ multiplex PCR assay. A mixture of 60 forward primers for TCR Vbeta segments and 13 reverse primers for TCR Jbeta segments was used in the multiplex PCR. In TCRdb, the immuneACCESS table is reduced to in-frame sequences with V and J assigned. These tables do not hold every clone; where another copy was compared, an unresolved V gene accounts for under half, and the others remain unexplained. This sample holds some 100,000 clones; around 70% were observed only once. Under 6.5% of the sample goes to the ten largest clones. Sequencing input: PBMCs. The receptors derive from a woman in her 70s in good health and CMV-seropositive.

In regard to this clone: A junction end diverges from the germline sequence, so it may reflect a read error. This chain links TRBV9 with TRBJ2-3; 7 bases fit TRBD2. The germline gives CDR1 SGDLS, CDR2 YYNGEE. The CDR3 sequence is 15 residues long. The CDR3 bases are TGTGCCGGCAGCGGGGAGGCGCGGGGCACAGATACGCAGTATTTT. This gives the protein CAGSGEARGTDTQYF.

The V gene is TRBV5-1, the J gene TRBJ1-6, with a tentative D call TRBD1 (6 bases). V dropped 5 bases and J dropped 6 bases, with 15 bases sitting between them. Germline V lookup: CDR1 SGHRS, CDR2 YFSETQ. This CDR3 contains 15 residues. CDR3 bases: TGCGCCAGCAGTCGAGACAGGCTAGGTAATTCACCCCTCCACTTT. It specifies CASSRDRLGNSPLHF.

The J gene is TRBJ1-5, the V gene TRBV5-3; the D gene is possibly TRBD1 (5 bases). TRBV5-3 falls under the ORF class, with uncertain function. The CDR3 consists of 16 residues. Trimming cost V 3 bases and J 6 bases, with 19 bases left between them. As DNA, the CDR3 is TGTGCCAGAAGCTGGTGCAGGCGGCAGGGTGGTCAGCCCCAGCATTTT. The encoded protein is CARSWCRRQGGQPQHF.